Sequencing of this T cell receptor (beta chain) was carried out in a study of shared clonotypes between healthy human individuals. Without sorting, samples used 85 million to 95 million PBMCs for genomic DNA. Between the trimmed V and J ends, which lost 8 bases and 9 bases, there was a span of 17 bases. Germline V gene lookup returns CDR1 SQVTM and CDR2 ANQGSEA. The CDR3 is 12 residues long. The assay was carried out at the deep level. Generated by immunoSEQ multiplex PCR, the TCRdb table keeps only in-frame clones and is missing some. This table has hundreds of thousands of clones, 70% to 80% appearing once.

The chain is built from TRBV29-1 and TRBJ2-1, with a tentative D call TRBD1 (6 bases). Sequences were obtained from PBMCs. The sequence was collected from a woman aged 40 to 49 in good health. Some clones in this sample may be carry-over from other donors' samples. The CDR3 nucleotides read TGCAGCCCCAGGGGTCAAAAGGGTGAGCAGTTCTTC. Encoded protein: CSPRGQKGEQFF.